What follows is one T cell receptor beta chain and its context. As yet, its antigen is unknown. TCRdb reprocessed the 5' RACE reads with MiXCR, giving one entry per CDR3 protein. This sample yields roughly 220,000 distinct CDR3 sequences, of which around 17% are seen a single time; roughly 42% belongs to the top ten. These data come from a study of CD8 T cells in ankylosing spondylitis. Study-level points and caveats: A TCR beta motif of 8 or 9 highly homologous variants appeared characteristic of ankylosing spondylitis blood.

Germline V gene sequence: CDR1 DFQATT, CDR2 SNEGSKA (reference sequence). This CDR3 comprises 15 residues. Deletions cut 3 bases from V and 12 bases from J, with 24 bases between. This clonotype was sampled from a male donor with ankylosing spondylitis. The chain recombines TRBV20-1 with TRBJ2-1, with a tentative D call TRBD2 (5 bases). Sequenced input: blood, either unsorted or a sorted T cell fraction (not recorded which). The CDR3 DNA reads as TGCAGTGCTAGTGCCGGGGAGCCGTACAATGAGCGGCAGTTCTTC. Residues: CSASAGEPYNERQFF.